What follows are 15 T cell receptor beta chains derived from one specimen sequenced in a study of Ad26.COV2.S vaccination and SARS-CoV-2 variants. The assay was immunoSEQ multiplex PCR, and TCRdb's table has in-frame clones only and misses some. The sample has tens of thousands of clones, roughly four fifths seen once. The sequencing here drew on peripheral blood, taken after recovery from COVID-19. The receptors were sampled from a human donor who had recovered from COVID-19.

V is TRBV12-3 or TRBV12-4 and J is TRBJ1-5; D perhaps matches TRBD1 (5 bases). With 3 bases removed from V and 7 bases from J, the gap between germline ends came to 10 bases. The CDR3 consists of 13 residues. The CDR3 region has the DNA TGTGCCAGCAGTTTTGGTGACAGACAGCCCCAGCATTTT. Translation gives CASSFGDRQPQHF.

The J gene is TRBJ1-5, the V gene TRBV7-8; TRBD1 matches at 9 bases. The CDR3 extends over 14 amino acids. Per germline, CDR1 SGHVS and CDR2 FQNEAQ. Trimming cost V 10 bases and J 6 bases; bases outside gene matches: 10. As DNA, the CDR3 is TGTGCCACCTCAACAGGGGGCGCGATTCAGCCCCAGCATTTT. This gives the protein CATSTGGAIQPQHF.

This chain links TRBV25-1 with TRBJ1-6; D may be TRBD1 (6 bases). There are 16 residues in the CDR3. The germline V and J ends were trimmed by 3 bases and 10 bases, with 19 bases remaining between them. Germline V gene lookup returns CDR1 MGHDK and CDR2 SYGVNS. The CDR3: CASSETWDTGRSPLHF. CDR3 in DNA: TGTGCCAGCAGTGAGACTTGGGACACAGGTCGGTCACCCCTCCACTTT.

The V and J genes are TRBV5-6 and TRBJ1-2; 7 nucleotides align to TRBD1. The trim removed 4 bases at V and 4 bases at J, leaving 13 bases unmatched. CDR3 length: 16 amino acids. Germline V gene sequence: CDR1 SGHDT, CDR2 YYEEEE. The CDR3 sequence: CASSPRQGGILYGYTF. The CDR3 region has the DNA TGTGCCAGCAGCCCAAGACAGGGAGGGATTCTCTATGGCTACACCTTC.

The rearrangement joins TRBV7-3 to TRBJ1-3; a weak D match, TRBD1 (5 bases). Per germline, CDR1 SGHTA and CDR2 FQGTGA. The CDR3 extends over 15 amino acids. V gave up 5 bases and J gave up 0 bases, with 11 bases separating them. The CDR3 is CASSRDGTSGNTIYF. CDR3 DNA sequence: TGTGCCAGCAGCCGAGACGGGACCTCTGGAAACACCATATATTTT.

The J gene is TRBJ1-1, the V gene TRBV11-3, with D perhaps matching TRBD1 (6 bases). The CDR3 is 14 residues long. V lost 3 bases and J 1 base, leaving 9 bases between the germline ends. Germline V CDR1 and CDR2: SGHNT, YENEEA. The CDR3 spells CASSLDRSNTEAFF. Here the CDR3 DNA reads TGTGCCAGCAGCTTGGACAGATCGAACACTGAAGCTTTCTTT.

This sequence joins TRBV27 and TRBJ2-5, with 8 bases fitting TRBD1. CDR3 length: 18 residues. Germline lookup yields CDR1 MNHEY and CDR2 SMNVEV (reference sequence). V was clipped by 3 bases and J by 3 bases; unmatched bases: 15. Written as DNA, the CDR3 is TGTGCCAGCAGTTTTATGGCAGGGGGCAACAGGGGAAAAGAGACCCAGTACTTC. It yields the protein CASSFMAGGNRGKETQYF.

This chain uses TRBV24-1 with TRBJ1-2; the D gene is possibly TRBD1 (6 bases). V was pared by 1 base and J by 9 bases, with 14 bases between. Looked up from germline, CDR1 is KGHDR and CDR2 is SFDVKD. This CDR3 comprises 14 residues. CDR3 DNA: TGTGCCACCAGTGATTTTTCCAGGGGCGGTAGCTACACCTTC. This translates into CATSDFSRGGSYTF.

This clone has a count of ten or more. The chain is built from TRBV12-3 or TRBV12-4 and TRBJ1-2; tentatively, D is TRBD1 (6 bases). Deletions cut 9 bases from V and 8 bases from J, with 16 bases between. The CDR3 has 12 residues. CDR3 DNA: TGTGCCAGTTGGGGGCAGGGAGGAGGCTACACCTTC. Encoded protein: CASWGQGGGYTF.

The table lists this clone with a few counts. The chain recombines TRBV10-1 with TRBJ1-5; TRBD1 matches 7 bases. Germline CDR1 WNHNN, CDR2 SYGVQD (reference sequence). The CDR3 contains 14 residues. Trimming at V came to 3 bases and at J to 2 bases, leaving 1 base not matched to a gene. The CDR3 protein is CASSEGQGNQPQHF. The CDR3 nucleotides read TGCGCCAGCAGTGAAGGACAGGGCAATCAGCCCCAGCATTTT.

The chain carries TRBV11-2 and TRBJ1-5, with a weak D call TRBD1 (6 bases). This CDR3 has 14 residues. CDR1 and CDR2 (germline): SGHAT, FQNNGV. The V gene lost 3 bases and the J gene lost 1 base, with 7 bases spanning the gap. The CDR3 DNA reads as TGTGCCAGCAGCTTGCAGGGGAGCAATCAGCCCCAGCATTTT. Its translation: CASSLQGSNQPQHF.

The chain joins TRBV11-1 to TRBJ2-1, with a possible D match to TRBD2 (6 bases). The germline gives CDR1 SGHAT, CDR2 FQDESV (reference sequence). The CDR3 spans 16 residues. V gave up 5 bases and J gave up 0 bases, with 14 bases separating them. The CDR3 nucleotides read TGTGCCAGCAGCCTCGGGGGATTAAGCTCCTACAATGAGCAGTTCTTC. It specifies CASSLGGLSSYNEQFF.

This clone appeared a single time. This rearrangement joins TRBV2 to TRBJ1-6; D call uncertain. Germline CDR1 reads SNHLY; CDR2 reads FYNNEI. V lost 5 bases to trimming and J lost 11 bases, with 7 bases between them. This CDR3 region has 11 residues. CDR3 protein: CASSRAAPLHF. Written as DNA, the CDR3 is TGTGCCAGCAGTAGGGCTGCACCCCTCCACTTT.

This clone was seen just once. The rearrangement links TRBV4-2 to TRBJ2-3; tentative D call: TRBD2 (5 bases). Deletions cut 0 bases from V and 1 base from J, with 5 bases between. The CDR3 loop spans 14 amino acids. Germline CDR1 LGHNA, CDR2 YNFKEQ. The CDR3 spells CASSQERGTDTQYF. In DNA form, the CDR3 reads TGTGCCAGCAGCCAAGAGAGGGGCACAGATACGCAGTATTTT.

The V call is TRBV30, the J call TRBJ2-7; D remains unclear. Looked up from germline, CDR1 is GTSNPN and CDR2 is SVGIG (reference sequence). This CDR3 has 13 residues. V was pared by 1 base and J by 2 bases, with 9 bases between. CDR3 sequence (DNA): TGTGCCTGGAGTGGGACCGCTACCTACGAGCAGTACGTC. It encodes CAWSGTATYEQYV.